The T cell receptor (beta chain) under discussion was sequenced for a study of shared clonotypes between healthy human individuals. This clone was seen a handful of times. Its antigen is not known. Trimming took 7 bases from V and 5 from J, leaving 13 bases between them. The CDR3 is 14 residues long. Germline V CDR1 and CDR2: SGHDT, YYEEEE. Whole-study results and caveats: Estimated richness was generally greater in naive than memory subsets.

Here immunoSEQ multiplex PCR was the method, and the copy in TCRdb shows in-frame clones only, minus some. The sample lists a few million clones, approximately 92% occurring once. The sequence was obtained from a man aged 18 to 29 in good health. The chain combines TRBV5-6 with TRBJ1-6; D gene uncertain. The sequenced material came from naive CD4+ T cells sorted from blood. Subset reported: CD45RA+ positively selected. The CDR3 nucleotides are TGTGCCAGCTCTCGCCGGGCCGATAATTCACCCCTCCACTTT. This sequence encodes CASSRRADNSPLHF.